The 12 T cell receptor beta chains given below trace back to one sample, sequenced in a study of blood T cell repertoires in COVID-19. Assay: immunoSEQ multiplex PCR; the TCRdb copy retains only in-frame clones and omits some. The sample contains 150,000 to 200,000 clones, approximately 85% of which appear only once. The source material was peripheral blood. The receptor source for this set is a woman aged 55-70 years with COVID-19, enrolled during active disease.

This clone was observed a handful of times. The gene calls are TRBV19 and TRBJ1-5; D may be TRBD1 (6 bases). In germline, CDR1 is LNHDA, CDR2 SQIVND (reference sequence). The CDR3 totals 13 residues. V was trimmed by 4 bases and J by 6 bases, leaving 10 bases between them. CDR3 nucleotide sequence: TGTGCCAGTAGTAGGGACATCCGTCAGCCCCAGCATTTT. Its translation: CASSRDIRQPQHF.

The chain recombines TRBV9 with TRBJ2-2; 10 positions match TRBD2. V trimming: 2 bases; J trimming: 5 bases; junction bases outside the gene matches: 3. CDR1 is SGDLS, CDR2 YYNGEE, per germline. This CDR3 contains 15 residues. CDR3 bases: TGTGCCAGCAGCGTCGCAGCGGGGGGGACCGGGGAGCTGTTTTTT. Protein: CASSVAAGGTGELFF.

The chain links TRBV25-1 to TRBJ2-2; 11 nucleotides agree with TRBD2. The V gene end was trimmed by 8 bases and the J gene end by 4 bases; junction bases not matched to a gene: 12. This CDR3 region has 17 residues. The germline gives CDR1 MGHDK, CDR2 SYGVNS. CDR3 sequence: CASRLSLAGGLTGELFF. DNA for the CDR3: TGTGCCAGCCGATTAAGCCTAGCGGGGGGTCTCACCGGGGAGCTGTTTTTT.

The DNA for the CDR3 is TGCAGTGCTAGTTACAGGACTAGCGGGGTTCAGGAGGAGCAGTACTTC. Translation gives CSASYRTSGVQEEQYF. This chain uses TRBV20-1 with TRBJ2-7, with 12 bases that match TRBD2. The CDR3 has 16 residues. Germline V gene sequence: CDR1 DFQATT, CDR2 SNEGSKA (reference sequence). The ends lost 3 bases at V and 7 bases at J; junction bases unmatched: 13.

The chain carries TRBV3-1 (or the pseudogene TRBV3-2) and TRBJ1-1; TRBD1 matches at 7 bases. The CDR3 loop spans 13 amino acids. The J segment lost 8 bases and the V segment lost 4 bases, leaving 7 bases of the junction unmatched. Germline V CDR1 and CDR2: LGHDT, YNNKEL (reference sequence). This chain's CDR3 is CASSRDSYLEAFF. The CDR3 DNA is TGTGCCAGCAGCCGGGACAGTTACCTCGAAGCTTTCTTT.

As regards this clone: One junction end does not reproduce the germline sequence, and a read error may be involved. The chain joins TRBV6-6 to TRBJ2-7; possibly TRBD2 for D (6 bases). Per germline, CDR1 MNHNY and CDR2 SVGAGI (reference sequence). This CDR3 has 12 amino acids. CDR3 nucleotides: TGTGCCAGCAGTCCCTTCACGGGACTCCTTCGATTC. This sequence encodes CASSPFTGLLRF.

This clone was seen a few times. This chain links TRBV5-1 with TRBJ2-1, with a tentative D call TRBD1 (6 bases). Germline V gene data show CDR1 as SGHRS and CDR2 as YFSETQ. V lost 1 base and J 3 bases, leaving 14 bases between the germline ends. CDR3 length: 16 residues. The CDR3 DNA reads TGCGCCAGCAGCTTGTTGGGGGACACAATCTACAATGAGCAGTTCTTC. Protein sequence: CASSLLGDTIYNEQFF.

This chain joins TRBV5-5 and TRBJ2-1, with D maybe TRBD1 (6 bases). Trimming took off 5 bases at V and 1 base at J, with 19 bases between the two ends. CDR1 is SGHKS and CDR2 is YYEKEE in the germline V gene (reference sequence). The length of the CDR3 is 17 residues. The CDR3 region is CASSYTMGASSYNEQFF. CDR3 in DNA: TGTGCCAGCAGTTATACGATGGGGGCAAGTTCCTACAATGAGCAGTTCTTC.

This chain connects TRBV12-3 or TRBV12-4 to TRBJ2-1, with 7 positions matching TRBD1. The CDR3 runs 12 residues. V lost 7 bases, J lost 8 bases, and 5 bases stayed unmatched. CDR3 in amino acids: CASNRGSDEQFF. CDR3 nucleotide sequence: TGTGCCAGCAACAGGGGCAGCGATGAGCAGTTCTTC.

The genes are TRBV7-9 and TRBJ2-1; 12 positions agree with TRBD2. Losses at the gene ends were 5 bases for V and 2 bases for J; bases not matched to a gene: 4. Germline V gene lookup returns CDR1 SEHNR and CDR2 FQNEAQ (reference sequence). CDR3 length: 16 residues. The CDR3 reads CASSGRLAGAYNEQFF. CDR3 DNA sequence: TGTGCCAGCAGCGGAAGACTAGCGGGGGCCTACAATGAGCAGTTCTTC.

This clone has a handful of counts. The J gene is TRBJ2-2, the V gene TRBV29-1; TRBD1 might be the D (5 bases). Per the germline V gene, CDR1 is SQVTM and CDR2 is ANQGSEA. The CDR3 has 15 amino acids. V lost 4 bases to trimming and J lost 1 base, with 13 bases between them. The CDR3 loop is CSVGGSGKNTGELFF. In DNA, the CDR3 is TGCAGCGTTGGTGGTTCAGGGAAGAACACCGGGGAGCTGTTTTTT.

The DNA of the CDR3 is TGTGCCAGCACCAGGGTTGGTAGCAATCAGCCCCAGCATTTT. It is translated as CASTRVGSNQPQHF. The chain has TRBV28 and TRBJ1-5; TRBD1 is a possible D gene (5 bases). The CDR3 contains 14 residues. Germline loops: CDR1 MDHEN, CDR2 SYDVKM. Trimming removed 7 bases at V and 0 bases at J, with 10 bases between.